The rows below give T cell receptor beta chains drawn from one sample of a study of long-term antiretroviral therapy in people with HIV. The method was immunoSEQ multiplex PCR; TCRdb's version includes in-frame clones alone and lacks a portion of them. The table includes more than 30,000 clones, about 83% detected once. The specimen was unsorted PBMCs, collected 0.4 years before starting antiretroviral therapy. These receptors originate from a man aged 18 to 30 with HIV. Each CDR3 is given with its conserved first and last residue. A D gene is named only where the DNA matches it firmly. Clone size is stated in some rows and not others, as once, few, many or a class when expanded.

CDR3aa | CDR3nt | v_gene | d_gene | j_gene | abundance
CASSLGLAEADTQYF | TGCGCCAGCAGCTTGGGACTAGCGGAGGCAGATACGCAGTATTTT | TRBV5-1 | TRBD2 | TRBJ2-3 | NA
CASSEWTSGGVDTQYF | TGTGCCAGCAGTGAATGGACTAGCGGGGGGGTCGATACGCAGTATTTT | TRBV6-1 | TRBD2 | TRBJ2-3 | NA
CASSLGLAGYNEQFF | TGTGCCAGCAGCTTGGGACTAGCGGGATATAATGAGCAGTTCTTC | TRBV5-4 | TRBD2 | TRBJ2-1 | NA
CASSLGTGNYGYTF | TGTGCCAGCAGCTTAGGGACGGGAAACTATGGCTACACCTTC | TRBV11-2 | NA | TRBJ1-2 | NA
CASSSGDETQYF | TGTGCCAGCAGTTCAGGGGACGAGACCCAGTACTTC | TRBV6-5 | NA | TRBJ2-5 | NA
CASSDRATDTQYF | TGTGCCAGCTCGGACAGGGCGACAGATACGCAGTATTTT | TRBV6-1 | TRBD1 | TRBJ2-3 | NA
CASSFAYGYTF | TGTGCCAGCAGCTTCGCCTATGGCTACACCTTC | TRBV11-2 | NA | TRBJ1-2 | medium-sized
CASSQAGGVGEKLFF | TGCGCCAGCAGCCAGGCGGGGGGGGTTGGAGAAAAACTGTTTTTT | TRBV4-3 | NA | TRBJ1-4 | NA
CASSHTLEARYEQYF | TGCGCCAGCAGCCACACACTAGAGGCTCGCTACGAGCAGTACTTC | TRBV4-3 | NA | TRBJ2-7 | NA
CASSLQGLHSYNEQFF | TGTGCCAGCAGCTTACAGGGGCTGCACTCCTACAATGAGCAGTTCTTC | TRBV7-6 | NA | TRBJ2-1 | NA
CASSELAGVSPYEQYF | TGTGCCAGCAGTGAACTGGCGGGGGTTTCCCCCTACGAGCAGTACTTC | TRBV6-1 | TRBD2 | TRBJ2-7 | once
CASGPPPTGGYGYTF | TGTGCTAGTGGTCCTCCCCCGACAGGGGGCTATGGCTACACCTTC | TRBV12-5 | TRBD1 | TRBJ1-2 | NA
CAIGPGQGVQPQHF | TGTGCCATTGGGCCGGGACAGGGGGTTCAGCCCCAGCATTTT | TRBV10-3 | TRBD1 | TRBJ1-5 | NA
CASSYSGGQGSSTDTQYF | TGTGCCAGCAGTTACTCTGGGGGACAGGGGTCTAGCACAGATACGCAGTATTTT | TRBV2 | TRBD1 | TRBJ2-3 | NA
CASGVRALYHEQYF | TGTGCCAGCGGGGTCCGGGCCCTATATCACGAGCAGTACTTC | TRBV27 | NA | TRBJ2-7 | NA
CASSEGTGGEVSGANVLTF | TGTGCCAGCAGTGAAGGGACAGGGGGCGAAGTGTCTGGGGCCAACGTCCTGACTTTC | TRBV2 | TRBD1 | TRBJ2-6 | NA
CATSPGSGRHTEAFF | TGTGCCACCAGCCCTGGGTCGGGGCGGCACACTGAAGCTTTCTTT | TRBV15 | NA | TRBJ1-1 | NA
CASSLGIGELSSTDTQYF | TGTGCCAGCAGCCTGGGGATAGGAGAGCTTTCTAGCACAGATACGCAGTATTTT | TRBV9 | NA | TRBJ2-3 | NA
CASDLGTGSYEQYF | TGCGCCAGCGATCTGGGAACAGGCTCCTACGAGCAGTACTTC | TRBV10-2 | NA | TRBJ2-7 | NA
CASIPRGGSYNEQFF | TGTGCCAGCATACCCCGAGGGGGGTCCTACAATGAGCAGTTCTTC | TRBV27 | NA | TRBJ2-1 | NA
CRPLNNEQFF | TGCCGGCCTTTAAACAATGAGCAGTTCTTC | TRBV2 | NA | TRBJ2-1 | NA
CSVEVAGGPWETQYF | TGCAGCGTTGAAGTAGCTGGGGGGCCTTGGGAGACCCAGTACTTC | TRBV29-1 | NA | TRBJ2-5 | once
CASSEGGRVVNQPQHF | TGTGCCAGCAGTGAAGGGGGGCGCGTCGTGAATCAGCCCCAGCATTTT | TRBV25-1 | NA | TRBJ1-5 | NA
CASSSTGGTGGARTQYF | TGTGCCAGCAGCTCGACCGGAGGGACAGGGGGCGCGCGGACGCAGTATTTT | TRBV7-9 | TRBD1 | TRBJ2-3 | NA
CASSLAQDGALANEKLFF | TGTGCCAGCAGCTTAGCGCAAGATGGGGCTTTAGCTAATGAAAAACTGTTTTTT | TRBV7-2 | NA | TRBJ1-4 | NA
CASSYSGETYEQYF | TGTGCCAGCAGTTACTCGGGGGAAACCTACGAGCAGTACTTC | TRBV6-6 | NA | TRBJ2-7 | NA
CASSYGLAGGPETQYF | TGTGCCAGCAGCTACGGTTTGGCGGGAGGGCCTGAGACCCAGTACTTC | TRBV7-3 | TRBD2 | TRBJ2-5 | few
CASSLSPGFRETQYF | TGCGCCAGCAGCTTGTCCCCGGGGTTTCGAGAGACCCAGTACTTC | TRBV5-1 | NA | TRBJ2-5 | NA
CASSYGARSDGYTF | TGTGCCAGCAGTTACGGGGCTCGGAGCGATGGCTACACCTTC | TRBV6-5 | NA | TRBJ1-2 | NA
CASSVRLSGPSGANVLTF | TGTGCCAGCAGCGTTCGACTTAGCGGCCCCTCTGGGGCCAACGTCCTGACTTTC | TRBV9 | NA | TRBJ2-6 | few
CASSVAPGLGTVNTEAFF | TGTGCCAGCAGCGTAGCGCCGGGTCTAGGGACGGTGAACACTGAAGCTTTCTTT | TRBV9 | NA | TRBJ1-1 | NA
CASSSTADRGYDEQYF | TGTGCCAGCAGTTCCACAGCCGACAGGGGGTACGACGAGCAGTACTTC | TRBV6-6 | TRBD1 | TRBJ2-7 | NA
CASSGTGESYEQYF | TGTGCCAGTAGTGGGACCGGGGAGTCCTACGAGCAGTACTTC | TRBV19 | NA | TRBJ2-7 | few
CASSSQRGGEETQYF | TGTGCCAGCAGTTCCCAAAGGGGGGGAGAAGAGACCCAGTACTTC | TRBV6-5 | NA | TRBJ2-5 | NA
CAWTPTSGNNEQFF | TGTGCCTGGACCCCGACTAGCGGTAACAATGAGCAGTTCTTC | TRBV30 | TRBD2 | TRBJ2-1 | NA
CASSYAGQGVPYEQYF | TGTGCCAGCAGTTACGCCGGACAGGGGGTACCCTACGAGCAGTACTTC | TRBV27 | TRBD1 | TRBJ2-7 | few
CASSQGLAGVIGTDTQYF | TGCGCCAGCAGCCAAGGTCTAGCGGGAGTGATTGGTACAGATACGCAGTATTTT | TRBV4-1 | TRBD2 | TRBJ2-3 | NA
CARSGVKVYEQYF | TGTGCCAGATCGGGAGTAAAAGTCTACGAGCAGTACTTC | TRBV5-8 | NA | TRBJ2-7 | NA
CASSLSGGGADTQYF | TGCGCCAGCAGCTTGTCGGGCGGGGGGGCAGATACGCAGTATTTT | TRBV5-1 | TRBD2 | TRBJ2-3 | NA
CASSYGGGPLDGYTF | TGTGCCAGCAGTTACGGGGGGGGACCTCTTGATGGCTACACCTTC | TRBV6-5 | NA | TRBJ1-2 | medium-sized
CASSVAGGPLYEQYF | TGTGCCAGCAGCGTAGCGGGAGGGCCCCTCTACGAGCAGTACTTC | TRBV9 | TRBD2 | TRBJ2-7 | once
CASSGGPSNYGYTF | TGTGCCAGCAGCGGGGGACCCTCTAACTATGGCTACACCTTC | TRBV9 | NA | TRBJ1-2 | NA
CASSLGGDSSYEQYF | TGCGCCAGCAGCTTGGGAGGGGACAGCTCCTACGAGCAGTACTTC | TRBV5-1 | TRBD1 | TRBJ2-7 | NA
CGAGNSLEAFF | TGTGGGGCAGGGAATTCCCTTGAAGCTTTCTTT | TRBV19 | NA | TRBJ1-1 | NA
CASSLSGGSSYEQYF | TGTGCCAGCAGCTTATCTGGAGGGTCCTCCTACGAGCAGTACTTC | TRBV5-4 | NA | TRBJ2-7 | once
CASSVAGRSTDTQYF | TGTGCCAGCAGCGTAGCTGGACGGTCCACAGATACGCAGTATTTT | TRBV9 | NA | TRBJ2-3 | NA
CAIKTGGVAGELFF | TGTGCCATCAAGACAGGGGGTGTCGCCGGGGAGCTGTTTTTT | TRBV10-3 | TRBD1 | TRBJ2-2 | NA
CASSYSEAGGFYEQYF | TGTGCCAGCAGTTATTCCGAGGCGGGAGGCTTCTACGAGCAGTACTTC | TRBV6-5 | TRBD2 | TRBJ2-7 | NA
CARSLYHRGAACNQPQHF | TGTGCCAGAAGCTTGTATCACCGGGGGGCCGCTTGCAATCAGCCCCAGCATTTT | TRBV5-3 | NA | TRBJ1-5 | once
CASSASTGRNTEAFF | TGCGCCAGCAGCGCTTCGACAGGGAGGAACACTGAAGCTTTCTTT | TRBV5-1 | TRBD1 | TRBJ1-1 | NA
CASSLVSGQGTPDTQYF | NA | TRBV7-3 | NA | TRBJ2-3 | NA
CSGIRGGGQETQYF | TGCAGCGGGATCCGAGGTGGGGGGCAAGAGACCCAGTACTTC | TRBV29-1 | NA | TRBJ2-5 | NA
CASRAGGSYNEQFF | TGTGCCAGCAGAGCGGGAGGCTCCTACAATGAGCAGTTCTTC | TRBV18 | TRBD2 | TRBJ2-1 | NA
CASSPGGGTDGFEQYF | TGTGCCAGCAGCCCTGGGGGGGGGACAGATGGGTTCGAGCAGTACTTC | TRBV5-4 | NA | TRBJ2-7 | NA